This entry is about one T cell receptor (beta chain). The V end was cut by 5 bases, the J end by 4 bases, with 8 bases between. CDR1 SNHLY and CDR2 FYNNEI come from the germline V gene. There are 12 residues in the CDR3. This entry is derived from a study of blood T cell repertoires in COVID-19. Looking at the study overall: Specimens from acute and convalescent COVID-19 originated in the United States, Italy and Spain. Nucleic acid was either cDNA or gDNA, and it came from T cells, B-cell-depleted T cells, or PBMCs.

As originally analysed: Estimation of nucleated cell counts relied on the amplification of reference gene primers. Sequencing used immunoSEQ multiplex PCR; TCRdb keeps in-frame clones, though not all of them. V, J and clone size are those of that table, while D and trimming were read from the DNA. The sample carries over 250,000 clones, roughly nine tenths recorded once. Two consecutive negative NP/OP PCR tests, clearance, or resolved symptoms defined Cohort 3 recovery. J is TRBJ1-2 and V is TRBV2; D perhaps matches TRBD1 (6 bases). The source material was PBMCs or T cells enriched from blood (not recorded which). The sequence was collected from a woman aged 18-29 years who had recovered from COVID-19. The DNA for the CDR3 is TGTGCCAGCAGTCAACAGGGCTATGGCTACACCTTC. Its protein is CASSQQGYGYTF.